Shown below are 31 T cell receptor beta chains from a single sample sequenced in a study of regulatory T cells in long-lasting Graves disease (dated by TCRdb to the early 2020s). Read against the paper, the sample's time point label means: newly diagnosed GD, antithyroid drugs for less than 3 months. RNA was extracted from PBMCs in TRIzol for both TCR sequencing and RNA sequencing. The protocol used for the library was multiplex PCR. Sequencing instrument: Illumina HiSeq 4000. iRepertoire HTBI primers and Arm-PCR amplification of CDR3 regions were used to construct TCR beta libraries. TCRdb trimmed public reads at Q25 via fastp, called clones via MiXCR and kept in-frame beta chains. Records with the same CDR3 protein are collapsed into one entry carrying the most frequent genes and DNA. In all, the sample holds approximately 400,000 distinct CDR3 sequences, and around a sixth of those were seen once. 22% of the sample comes from the top ten.

Material: peripheral blood mononuclear cells (PBMCs), obtained at new diagnosis, from a patient treated with antithyroid drugs. Every receptor here comes from a female donor with Graves disease.

This clonotype was seen ten or more times. The gene calls are TRBV6-1 and TRBJ2-1; a weak D match, TRBD1 (6 bases). The CDR3 spans 14 residues. The V end lost 5 bases, the J end lost 4 bases, and 12 bases lay between the germline ends. Germline V gives CDR1 MNHNS, CDR2 SASEGT. CDR3 residues: CASSPYGQYNEQFF. The CDR3 DNA is TGTGCCAGCAGTCCATACGGACAGTACAATGAGCAGTTCTTC.

This clonotype was seen many times. The rearrangement uses TRBV13 and TRBJ2-7, with 7 positions matching TRBD1. Germline values: CDR1 PRHDT, CDR2 FYEKMQ (reference sequence). The CDR3 runs to 16 residues. Trimming at V came to 1 base and at J to 3 bases, leaving 9 bases not matched to a gene. For the CDR3, the DNA is TGTGCCAGCAGCTTAGTTCTGAGGGACAGTAACTACGAGCAGTACTTC. It encodes CASSLVLRDSNYEQYF.

V and J are TRBV28 and TRBJ2-1; 7 bases align to TRBD2. CDR1 and CDR2 (germline): MDHEN, SYDVKM. The trim removed 3 bases at V and 3 bases at J, leaving 2 bases unmatched. The CDR3 extends over 14 amino acids. The CDR3 bases are TGTGCCAGCAGTTTGCCTAGCGGCTACAATGAGCAGTTCTTC. This sequence encodes CASSLPSGYNEQFF. Full variable domain (outside the CDR3, taken from reference TRBV28 and TRBJ2-1): DVKVTQSSRYLVKRTGEKVFLECVQDMDHENMFWYRQDPGLGLRLIYFSYDVKMKEKGDIPEGYSVSREKKERFSLILESASTNQTSMYLCASSLPSGYNEQFFGPGTRLTVL.

This clonotype was observed a few times. The chain recombines TRBV10-2 with TRBJ2-1; D may match TRBD1 or TRBD2 (5 bases each). The CDR3 covers 15 residues. Trimming took off 5 bases at V and 0 bases at J, with 11 bases between the two ends. Germline values: CDR1 WSHSY, CDR2 SAAADI. CDR3: CASSPGASSYNEQFF. DNA for the CDR3: TGCGCCAGCAGTCCCGGGGCAAGCTCCTACAATGAGCAGTTCTTC.

This clonotype was seen at least ten times. The genes are TRBV7-9 and TRBJ2-1; 8 positions agree with TRBD1. This CDR3 is built from 15 residues. The germline CDR1 and CDR2 sequences are SEHNR and FQNEAQ (reference sequence). Trimming cost V 3 bases and J 8 bases; bases outside gene matches: 9. The CDR3 is CASSFGQGDLDEQFF. DNA of the CDR3: TGTGCCAGCAGCTTCGGACAGGGCGATTTGGATGAGCAGTTCTTC.

This clonotype has a count of ten or more. This chain connects TRBV7-2 to TRBJ2-3, with D perhaps being TRBD1 or TRBD2 (6 bases each). The germline V and J ends were trimmed by 4 bases and 2 bases, with 13 bases remaining between them. In germline, CDR1 is SGHTA, CDR2 FQGNSA. The CDR3 loop spans 15 amino acids. The DNA for the CDR3 is TGTGCCAGCAGCTACGCCCGGGGGCACACAGATACGCAGTATTTT. Amino acids: CASSYARGHTDTQYF.

The gene calls are TRBV27 and TRBJ1-1; TRBD1 matches 8 bases. With 7 bases clipped from V and 1 base from J, the junction kept 5 bases outside the gene matches. Germline values: CDR1 MNHEY, CDR2 SMNVEV (reference sequence). This CDR3 region has 14 residues. DNA for the CDR3: TGTGCCAGCAATAGCGGACAGGGGAACACTGAAGCTTTCTTT. This gives the protein CASNSGQGNTEAFF.

This clonotype occurred a few times. The chain recombines TRBV2 with TRBJ1-1; D is unresolved. Germline assignment: CDR1 SNHLY and CDR2 FYNNEI. V lost 8 bases and J 6 bases, leaving 31 bases between the germline ends. This CDR3 has 18 amino acids. The CDR3: CASSPRTPSVPIRAEAFF. CDR3 sequence (DNA): TGTGCCAGCTCACCTCGGACCCCATCGGTTCCTATTAGGGCTGAAGCTTTCTTT.

The chain combines TRBV6-1 with TRBJ2-7; tentatively, D is TRBD1 (6 bases). The germline V and J ends were trimmed by 8 bases and 6 bases, with 17 bases remaining between them. Germline CDR1 MNHNS, CDR2 SASEGT. This CDR3 spans 13 amino acids. CDR3 coding DNA: TGTGCCAGCTGTCGAGGGGGTTCTCGCGAGCAGTACTTC. It is translated as CASCRGGSREQYF.

This clonotype appeared many times. V is TRBV12-3 or TRBV12-4 and J is TRBJ1-5; no clear D gene. The CDR3 covers 15 residues. Trimming left V 2 bases short and J 2 bases short, with 10 bases between. The DNA for the CDR3 is TGTGCCAGCAGTTTAATTGGTCGGGGCAATCAGCCCCAGCATTTT. The encoded protein is CASSLIGRGNQPQHF.

This clonotype was detected only a few times. The rearrangement uses TRBV4-1 and TRBJ1-1; 8 bases align to TRBD1. Unmatched junction bases numbered 14, after V lost 4 bases and J lost 1 base. CDR1 is MGHRA, CDR2 YSYEKL, per germline. The length of the CDR3 is 18 residues. CDR3 protein: CASSPIDRGGRGNTEAFF. CDR3 sequence (DNA): TGCGCCAGCAGCCCGATTGACAGGGGTGGTAGAGGGAACACTGAAGCTTTCTTT.

This clonotype was recorded at least ten times. The rearrangement links TRBV6-2 or TRBV6-3 to TRBJ2-5, with 13 bases that match TRBD2. V was pared by 8 bases and J by 5 bases, with 11 bases of the junction left unmatched. Germline V CDR1 and CDR2: MNHEY, SVGEGT. The CDR3 has 16 residues. CDR3 sequence: CASGRTSGGLGETQYF. The CDR3 DNA is TGTGCCAGCGGGCGGACTAGCGGGGGCTTAGGGGAGACCCAGTACTTC.

The table lists this clonotype with many counts. The chain links TRBV28 to TRBJ2-1; possibly TRBD2 for D (6 bases). The V gene lost 3 bases and the J gene lost 7 bases, with 10 bases spanning the gap. Germline CDR1 and CDR2: MDHEN and SYDVKM. The CDR3 loop spans 13 amino acids. CDR3 bases: TGTGCCAGCAGTTTGCGGGGCCCTAATGAGCAGTTCTTC. Translated, it gives CASSLRGPNEQFF. Based on the CDR3 plus reference TRBV28 and TRBJ2-1, the full variable domain is DVKVTQSSRYLVKRTGEKVFLECVQDMDHENMFWYRQDPGLGLRLIYFSYDVKMKEKGDIPEGYSVSREKKERFSLILESASTNQTSMYLCASSLRGPNEQFFGPGTRLTVL.

This clonotype has a count of ten or more. V is TRBV7-9 and J is TRBJ1-2; D is ambiguous. V shed 2 bases and J shed 6 bases, with 7 bases lying between them. CDR1 and CDR2 from the germline V gene are SEHNR and FQNEAQ (reference sequence). CDR3 length: 12 residues. The DNA for the CDR3 is TGTGCCAGCAGCTTAAGTCCAGATGGCTACACCTTC. Protein product: CASSLSPDGYTF.

This clonotype was found many times. J is TRBJ2-3 and V is TRBV27; the D is unclear. The length of the CDR3 is 13 residues. V lost 6 bases to trimming and J lost 6 bases, with 13 bases between them. CDR1 and CDR2 (germline): MNHEY, SMNVEV (reference sequence). CDR3 sequence (DNA): TGTGCCAGCAGAATGCGAACGGAGGATACGCAGTATTTT. Translation: CASRMRTEDTQYF.

This clonotype was detected ten times or more. CDR3 DNA sequence: TGCAGTGCCGAGGCGGGCACCCGCACAGATACGCAGTATTTT. It encodes CSAEAGTRTDTQYF. V is TRBV20-1 and J is TRBJ2-3; possibly TRBD2 for D (5 bases). The germline V and J ends were trimmed by 6 bases and 1 base, with 14 bases remaining between them. Looked up from germline, CDR1 is DFQATT and CDR2 is SNEGSKA (reference sequence). The length of the CDR3 is 14 residues.

The chain has TRBV12-3 or TRBV12-4 and TRBJ2-7, with 10 bases that match TRBD1. CDR3 length equals 14 residues. The V and J ends lost 7 bases and 6 bases, in that order; junction bases with no gene match: 9. The CDR3 bases are TGTGCCAGCATTGGGACAGGGGTCGTTGGCGAGCAGTACTTC. This codes for CASIGTGVVGEQYF.

This clonotype was counted ten times or more. The CDR3 DNA reads TGTGCCAGCGCTAGGGGGAGAAATAATTCACCCCTCCACTTT. Amino acid sequence: CASARGRNNSPLHF. The chain recombines TRBV2 with TRBJ1-6; weak D call: TRBD1 (6 bases). V gave up 8 bases and J gave up 5 bases, with 13 bases separating them. Germline values: CDR1 SNHLY, CDR2 FYNNEI. This CDR3 spans 14 amino acids.

There are many counts of this clonotype. The V call is TRBV2, the J call TRBJ2-3; D is perhaps TRBD2 (5 bases). The CDR3 length is 14 residues. V was pared by 3 bases and J by 0 bases, with 7 bases between. CDR1 is SNHLY, CDR2 FYNNEI, per germline. The CDR3 nucleotides read TGTGCCAGCAGTGATCGGGGTAGCACAGATACGCAGTATTTT. Its protein product is CASSDRGSTDTQYF.

The chain is built from TRBV5-6 and TRBJ1-2; no clear D gene. In germline, CDR1 is SGHDT, CDR2 YYEEEE. This CDR3 contains 16 residues. Trimming took off 2 bases at V and 4 bases at J, with 18 bases between the two ends. The CDR3 loop reads CASSFTTQAGLYGYTF. CDR3 nucleotide sequence: TGTGCCAGCAGCTTTACAACCCAAGCAGGACTCTATGGCTACACCTTC.

This clonotype has at least ten counts. CDR3 nucleotides: TGTGCCAGCAGACCCTCCAACTACGAGCAGTACTTC. Protein product: CASRPSNYEQYF. The chain couples TRBV28 to TRBJ2-7; no clear D. Trimming took 6 bases from V and 3 from J, leaving 9 bases between them. This CDR3 has 12 residues. Germline V gene data show CDR1 as MDHEN and CDR2 as SYDVKM.

This clonotype has only a few counts. V gene TRBV4-3 combines with J gene TRBJ2-7; TRBD2 matches 7 bases. This CDR3 contains 15 residues. Germline lookup yields CDR1 LGHNA and CDR2 YSLEER. With V trimmed by 4 bases and J by 3 bases, 9 bases remained unmatched. CDR3 sequence reads: CASSRGPGRGYEQYF. DNA for the CDR3: TGCGCCAGCAGCCGGGGACCTGGGAGGGGCTACGAGCAGTACTTC.

The chain uses TRBV7-9 and TRBJ2-2; D not certain. V shed 7 bases and J shed 2 bases, with 14 bases lying between them. The CDR3 contains 15 residues. In germline, CDR1 is SEHNR, CDR2 FQNEAQ (reference sequence). This CDR3 reads CASTPPEQNTGELFF. In DNA, the CDR3 is TGTGCCAGCACCCCCCCAGAGCAAAACACCGGGGAGCTGTTTTTT.

This clonotype appeared many times. Here the CDR3 DNA reads TGTGCCAGCAGCTCACCGGACAGGGGGGTCACTGAAGCTTTCTTT. This encodes CASSSPDRGVTEAFF. The rearrangement uses TRBV5-6 and TRBJ1-1; 10 positions match TRBD1. Trimming at V came to 3 bases and at J to 4 bases, leaving 6 bases not matched to a gene. The germline CDR1 and CDR2 sequences are SGHDT and YYEEEE. The CDR3 spans 15 residues.

This clonotype showed up many times. The chain recombines TRBV12-3 or TRBV12-4 with TRBJ2-3; TRBD2 matches at 12 bases. Unmatched junction bases numbered 7, after V lost 5 bases and J lost 4 bases. The CDR3 consists of 16 residues. CDR3 protein: CASSLPLAGGPDTQYF. Written as DNA, the CDR3 is TGTGCCAGCAGTCTACCCCTAGCGGGGGGGCCAGATACGCAGTATTTT.

This clonotype was found a few times. This chain joins TRBV24-1 and TRBJ2-1; 7 bases match TRBD1. The length of the CDR3 is 14 residues. Germline V gene sequence: CDR1 KGHDR, CDR2 SFDVKD. V trimming: 6 bases; J trimming: 4 bases; junction bases outside the gene matches: 5. The CDR3 DNA reads as TGTGCCACCAGTCCGGGACAGACGTACAATGAGCAGTTCTTC. Translation gives CATSPGQTYNEQFF.

The V call is TRBV6-2 or TRBV6-3, the J call TRBJ1-2; 12 bases line up with TRBD1. The germline CDR1 and CDR2 sequences are MNHEY and SVGEGT. V gave up 11 bases and J gave up 4 bases; unmatched junction bases: 14. CDR3 length: 16 amino acids. For the CDR3, the DNA is TGTGCCGGCACCCCCCGGGGACAGGGGGCGTTCTATGGCTACACCTTC. Residues: CAGTPRGQGAFYGYTF.

V usage is TRBV27 and J usage is TRBJ1-3, with D uncertain. Trimming pared 3 bases from V and 0 bases from J, leaving 12 bases between. Per germline, CDR1 MNHEY and CDR2 SMNVEV (reference sequence). The CDR3 sequence is 16 residues long. This CDR3 reads CASSLSLPSSGNTIYF. CDR3 DNA: TGTGCCAGCAGTTTGAGTCTCCCGAGCTCTGGAAACACCATATATTTT.

The V call is TRBV25-1, the J call TRBJ1-4; D call uncertain. Germline V gene lookup returns CDR1 MGHDK and CDR2 SYGVNS. This CDR3 has 15 amino acids. The V end was cut by 4 bases, the J end by 0 bases, with 9 bases between. CDR3 residues: CASSVIRATNEKLFF. The CDR3 DNA is TGTGCCAGCAGTGTGATAAGGGCAACTAATGAAAAACTGTTTTTT.

Concerning this clonotype: A read error may be the cause here, since a much bigger clone is one base away. The chain employs TRBV6-2 or TRBV6-3 and TRBJ1-2, with TRBD1 identical over 7 bases. Germline CDR1 MNHEY, CDR2 SVGEGT. This CDR3 has 15 residues. The CDR3 DNA follows: TGTGCCGGCAGTTACTCGAGGGGGCGGACTTATGGCTACACCTTC. This gives the protein CAGSYSRGRTYGYTF.

This chain links TRBV20-1 with TRBJ2-7; 9 positions match TRBD1. V lost 3 bases, J lost 6 bases, and 12 bases stayed unmatched. Germline lookup yields CDR1 DFQATT and CDR2 SNEGSKA (reference sequence). CDR3 length equals 15 residues. The CDR3 region has the DNA TGCAGTGCTAGCGGACCGGGACAGGGAATCGCCGAGCAGTACTTC. As protein: CSASGPGQGIAEQYF.